The 21 T cell receptor beta chains in this list originate from one sample, sequenced in a study of blood T cell repertoires in COVID-19 (dated by TCRdb to about 2020). The library was prepared using the immunoSEQ multiplex PCR assay. The source is immuneACCESS, and TCRdb retained only in-frame sequences with V and J called. Part of the clones is not carried over; for the studies checked, unresolved V genes explain less than half of this, and the remainder is unexplained. This sample gives approximately 230,000 clones in total; about 90% of them show up just once. The ten largest clones capture roughly 15% of the sample. The sequenced sample was PBMCs or T cells enriched from blood (not recorded which). All receptors come from a woman aged 50 to 65 with acute COVID-19.

V and J are TRBV18 and TRBJ2-7, with D tentatively TRBD1 (6 bases). This CDR3 contains 16 residues. V was pared by 4 bases and J by 1 base, with 17 bases between. CDR1 is KGHSH, CDR2 LQKENI, per germline. The CDR3 sequence: CASSHLRQALSYEQYF. For the CDR3, the DNA is TGTGCCAGCTCACACTTAAGACAGGCCCTATCCTACGAGCAGTACTTC.

The chain is built from TRBV5-6 and TRBJ1-4, with 10 bases lining up with TRBD1. Per the germline V gene, CDR1 is SGHDT and CDR2 is YYEEEE. With V trimmed by 4 bases and J by 7 bases, 4 bases remained unmatched. The CDR3 consists of 14 residues. The CDR3 sequence is CASSPGQGTEKLFF. The CDR3 nucleotides are TGTGCCAGCAGCCCGGGACAGGGGACTGAAAAACTGTTTTTT.

The V and J genes are TRBV28 and TRBJ1-4; no clear D. CDR1 and CDR2 from the germline V gene are MDHEN and SYDVKM. V lost 1 base to trimming and J lost 5 bases, with 11 bases between them. This CDR3 contains 15 residues. CDR3 nucleotide sequence: TGTGCCAGCAGTTTATCCAGAGGCGTCAATGAAAAACTGTTTTTT. Translation gives CASSLSRGVNEKLFF.

This chain uses TRBV7-3 with TRBJ1-6, with 9 bases matching TRBD1. CDR3 length: 15 amino acids. V was clipped by 5 bases and J by 13 bases; unmatched bases: 12. Germline V gene data show CDR1 as SGHTA and CDR2 as FQGTGA. The CDR3 DNA reads TGTGCCAGCAGCCCAACAGGGGGCCCCACCGCTCCCCTCCACTTT. Its translation is CASSPTGGPTAPLHF.

V usage is TRBV29-1 and J usage is TRBJ2-2; 7 bases are a match to TRBD1. The CDR3 spans 14 residues. V was pared by 6 bases and J by 1 base, with 5 bases of the junction left unmatched. CDR1 and CDR2 from the germline V gene are SQVTM and ANQGSEA. CDR3 region: CSVQGGLNTGELFF. The DNA of the CDR3 is TGCAGCGTCCAAGGGGGCCTGAACACCGGGGAGCTGTTTTTT.

The V gene is TRBV25-1, the J gene TRBJ2-2; 12 nucleotides match TRBD2. Trimming at V came to 5 bases and at J to 7 bases, leaving 8 bases not matched to a gene. CDR1 MGHDK and CDR2 SYGVNS come from the germline V gene. This CDR3 is 16 amino acids long. The DNA for the CDR3 is TGTGCCAGCAGTCTCGGACTAGCGGGATTAATCGGGGAGCTGTTTTTT. Translating it yields CASSLGLAGLIGELFF.

The rearrangement uses TRBV28 and TRBJ2-3, with D possibly TRBD2 on 7 matching bases. This CDR3 is built from 16 residues. Trimming stripped 7 bases from V and 0 bases from J, with 17 bases between. CDR1 is MDHEN and CDR2 is SYDVKM in the germline V gene. This CDR3 reads CASNALGGGSTDTQYF. The CDR3 DNA is TGTGCCAGCAATGCGTTGGGGGGGGGCAGCACAGATACGCAGTATTTT.

The gene calls are TRBV5-1 and TRBJ2-7; 8 positions agree with TRBD1. Trimming removed 0 bases from V and 3 bases from J; junction bases left unmatched: 5. CDR3 length: 15 residues. CDR1 and CDR2 from the germline V gene are SGHRS and YFSETQ. CDR3 loop: CASSLEQGVSYEQYF. DNA of the CDR3: TGCGCCAGCAGCTTGGAACAGGGGGTCAGCTACGAGCAGTACTTC. The entire variable domain, with the rest obtained from reference TRBV5-1 and TRBJ2-7, is as follows: KAGVTQTPRYLIKTRGQQVTLSCSPISGHRSVSWYQQTPGQGLQFLFEYFSETQRNKGNFPGRFSGRQFSNSRSEMNVSTLELGDSALYLCASSLEQGVSYEQYFGPGTRLTVT.

This clone has just one count. J is TRBJ2-7 and V is TRBV27; maybe TRBD1 (7 bases). Trimming removed 5 bases at V and 1 base at J, with 12 bases between. This CDR3 spans 14 amino acids. CDR1 and CDR2 (germline): MNHEY, SMNVEV (reference sequence). CDR3 in amino acids: CASSPGDRSYEQYF. CDR3 sequence (DNA): TGTGCCAGCAGTCCGGGGGACAGATCCTACGAGCAGTACTTC.

V usage is TRBV7-2 and J usage is TRBJ2-5; TRBD2 aligns across 12 bases. Trimming removed 1 base from V and 5 bases from J; junction bases left unmatched: 5. The CDR3 is 16 residues long. From germline, CDR1 is SGHTA and CDR2 FQGNSA. CDR3 in DNA: TGTGCCAGCAGCTTAGGACTAGCGGGAGCGGGGGAGACCCAGTACTTC. Its protein product is CASSLGLAGAGETQYF.

The V and J genes are TRBV7-2 and TRBJ2-1, with 12 bases aligning to TRBD2. Germline V gene sequence: CDR1 SGHTA, CDR2 FQGNSA. The CDR3 extends over 14 amino acids. The J segment lost 6 bases and the V segment lost 7 bases, leaving 4 bases of the junction unmatched. The CDR3 is CASTPTSGSNEQFF. In DNA form, the CDR3 reads TGTGCCAGCACCCCGACTAGCGGGAGCAATGAGCAGTTCTTC.

Comments on this clone: The germline gene is not matched at one end of the junction; a read error may be the cause. The genes are TRBV6-5 and TRBJ2-7, with D possibly matching TRBD2 (7 bases). CDR1 is MNHEY, CDR2 SVGAGI, per germline. CDR3 length: 15 residues. The CDR3 DNA sequence: TGTGCCAGCAGTCACTCCGGGGGGCGAAGTTACGAGCAGTACTTC. Its protein is CASSHSGGRSYEQYF.

The rearrangement links TRBV18 to TRBJ2-7, with a weak D call TRBD1 (5 bases). CDR3 length: 16 amino acids. Germline V gives CDR1 KGHSH, CDR2 LQKENI. V was pared by 2 bases and J by 2 bases, with 16 bases between. For the CDR3, the DNA is TGTGCCAGCTCACCAAGTTGGGGCATAGTGGCCTACGAGCAGTACTTC. Translating gives CASSPSWGIVAYEQYF.

The rearrangement uses TRBV7-2 and TRBJ2-2; 12 nucleotides agree with TRBD2. This CDR3 has 18 amino acids. Germline CDR1 and CDR2: SGHTA and FQGNSA. J lost 4 bases, V lost 3 bases, and 9 bases had no gene match. CDR3: CASSLLPGLAGFTGELFF. The DNA for the CDR3 is TGTGCCAGCAGCTTGCTACCGGGACTAGCGGGTTTCACCGGGGAGCTGTTTTTT.

V usage is TRBV30 and J usage is TRBJ1-2; possibly TRBD1 for D (5 bases). The CDR3 is 11 residues long. Trimming shortened V by 0 bases and J by 13 bases, and 12 bases separated the two germline ends. The V gene's germline CDR1 is GTSNPN and CDR2 SVGIG (reference sequence). CDR3 coding DNA: TGTGCCTGGAGTGTAGGGGTCAGGGCCACCTTC. This codes for CAWSVGVRATF.

The genes are TRBV5-5 and TRBJ2-7; D is perhaps TRBD1 (5 bases). The length of the CDR3 is 15 residues. V was trimmed by 4 bases and J by 1 base, leaving 15 bases between them. Germline values: CDR1 SGHKS, CDR2 YYEKEE (reference sequence). The CDR3 sequence: CASSRITDSSYEQYF. The CDR3 nucleotides read TGTGCCAGCAGCAGAATAACAGACAGTTCCTACGAGCAGTACTTC.

The chain links TRBV5-1 to TRBJ2-1; 8 nucleotides agree with TRBD2. The germline gives CDR1 SGHRS, CDR2 YFSETQ. This CDR3 contains 15 residues. The J segment lost 10 bases and the V segment lost 0 bases, leaving 9 bases of the junction unmatched. CDR3 in DNA: TGCGCCAGCAGCTTGGCCCCGGGAGGGGGGAGGGAGCAGTTCTTC. This gives the protein CASSLAPGGGREQFF. The entire variable domain, with the rest obtained from reference TRBV5-1 and TRBJ2-1, is as follows: KAGVTQTPRYLIKTRGQQVTLSCSPISGHRSVSWYQQTPGQGLQFLFEYFSETQRNKGNFPGRFSGRQFSNSRSEMNVSTLELGDSALYLCASSLAPGGGREQFFGPGTRLTVL.

This chain connects TRBV4-1 to TRBJ1-1; 9 bases are a match to TRBD1. The CDR3 loop spans 15 amino acids. The V and J ends lost 1 base and 11 bases, in that order; junction bases with no gene match: 11. Per the germline V gene, CDR1 is MGHRA and CDR2 is YSYEKL. Written as DNA, the CDR3 is TGCGCCAGCAGCCAAGGCCCCGGGACAGGGAATGGGGCTTTCTTT. Residues: CASSQGPGTGNGAFF.

The CDR3 is CASSLGQGATDTQYF. The CDR3 region has the DNA TGTGCCAGCAGCTTGGGCCAGGGGGCCACAGATACGCAGTATTTT. The rearrangement links TRBV5-4 to TRBJ2-3, with 8 bases aligning to TRBD1. The V gene end was trimmed by 0 bases and the J gene end by 2 bases; junction bases not matched to a gene: 2. CDR1 and CDR2 from the germline V gene are SGHNT and YYREEE (reference sequence). The CDR3 runs to 15 residues.

The V and J genes are TRBV5-1 and TRBJ2-5; 12 bases fit TRBD1. The CDR3 runs 15 residues. The trim removed 4 bases at V and 4 bases at J, leaving 5 bases unmatched. Germline V gene sequence: CDR1 SGHRS, CDR2 YFSETQ. CDR3 amino acids: CASSEGQGAGETQYF. CDR3 coding DNA: TGCGCCAGCAGCGAGGGACAGGGGGCTGGAGAGACCCAGTACTTC.

The chain combines TRBV19 with TRBJ2-7; TRBD2 matches at 14 bases. The CDR3 contains 15 residues. The J segment lost 4 bases and the V segment lost 3 bases, leaving 2 bases of the junction unmatched. The germline V gene encodes CDR1 LNHDA and CDR2 SQIVND (reference sequence). The CDR3 loop reads CASSMGLAGVYEQYF. The CDR3 coding sequence is TGTGCCAGTAGTATGGGACTAGCGGGAGTGTACGAGCAGTACTTC. The whole variable domain, filled in from reference TRBV19 and TRBJ2-7, reads DGGITQSPKYLFRKEGQNVTLSCEQNLNHDAMYWYRQDPGQGLRLIYYSQIVNDFQKGDIAEGYSVSREKKESFPLTVTSAQKNPTAFYLCASSMGLAGVYEQYFGPGTRLTVT.